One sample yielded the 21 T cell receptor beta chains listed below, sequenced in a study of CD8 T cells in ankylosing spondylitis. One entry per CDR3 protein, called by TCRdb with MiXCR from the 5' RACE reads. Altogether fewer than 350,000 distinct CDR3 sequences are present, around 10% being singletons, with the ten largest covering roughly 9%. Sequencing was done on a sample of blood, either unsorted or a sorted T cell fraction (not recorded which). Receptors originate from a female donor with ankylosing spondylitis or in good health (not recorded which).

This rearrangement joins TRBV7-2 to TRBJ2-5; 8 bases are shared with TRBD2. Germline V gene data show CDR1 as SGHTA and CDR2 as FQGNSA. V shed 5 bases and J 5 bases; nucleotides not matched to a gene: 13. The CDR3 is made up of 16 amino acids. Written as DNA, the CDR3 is TGTGCCAGCAGCCAAAACCGGGGGGGGTTGCGTGAGACCCAGTACTTC. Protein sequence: CASSQNRGGLRETQYF.

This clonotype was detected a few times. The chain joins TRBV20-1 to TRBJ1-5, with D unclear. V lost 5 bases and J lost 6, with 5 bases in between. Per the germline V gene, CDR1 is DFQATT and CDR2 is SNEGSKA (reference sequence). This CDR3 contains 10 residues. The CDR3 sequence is CSAWGQPQHF. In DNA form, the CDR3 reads TGCAGTGCTTGGGGTCAGCCCCAGCATTTT.

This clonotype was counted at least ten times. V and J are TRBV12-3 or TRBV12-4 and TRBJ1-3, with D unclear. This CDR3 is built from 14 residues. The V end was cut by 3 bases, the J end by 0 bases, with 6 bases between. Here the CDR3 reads CASSFSSSGNTIYF. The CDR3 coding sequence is TGTGCCAGCAGTTTTAGTAGCTCTGGAAACACCATATATTTT.

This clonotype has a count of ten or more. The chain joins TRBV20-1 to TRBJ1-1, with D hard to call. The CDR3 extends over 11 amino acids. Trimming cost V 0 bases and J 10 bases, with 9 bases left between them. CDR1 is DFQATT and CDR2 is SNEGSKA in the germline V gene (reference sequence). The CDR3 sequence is CSARDLPGAFF. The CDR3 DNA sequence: TGCAGTGCTAGAGACCTTCCAGGAGCTTTCTTT.

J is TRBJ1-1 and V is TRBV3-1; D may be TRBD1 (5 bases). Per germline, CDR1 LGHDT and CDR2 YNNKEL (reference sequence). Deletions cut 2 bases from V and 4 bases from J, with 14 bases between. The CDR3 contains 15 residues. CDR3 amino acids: CASSQFSGGSTEAFF. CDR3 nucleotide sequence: TGTGCCAGCAGCCAATTTTCGGGGGGAAGCACTGAAGCTTTCTTT.

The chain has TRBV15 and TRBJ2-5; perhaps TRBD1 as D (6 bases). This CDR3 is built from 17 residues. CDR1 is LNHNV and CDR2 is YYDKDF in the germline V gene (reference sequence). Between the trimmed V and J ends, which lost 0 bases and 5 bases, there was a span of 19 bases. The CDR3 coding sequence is TGTGCCACCAGCAGAGATATCCGGGACACCTCAGAGGAGACCCAGTACTTC. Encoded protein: CATSRDIRDTSEETQYF. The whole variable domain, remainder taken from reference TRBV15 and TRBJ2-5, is DAMVIQNPRYQVTQFGKPVTLSCSQTLNHNVMYWYQQKSSQAPKLLFHYYDKDFNNEADTPDNFQSRRPNTSFCFLDIRSPGLGDTAMYLCATSRDIRDTSEETQYFGPGTRLLVL.

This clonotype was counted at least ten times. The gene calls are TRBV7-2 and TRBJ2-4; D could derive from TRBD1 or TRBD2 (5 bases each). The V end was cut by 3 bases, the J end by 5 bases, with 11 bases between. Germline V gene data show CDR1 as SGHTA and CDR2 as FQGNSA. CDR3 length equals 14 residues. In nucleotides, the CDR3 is TGTGCCAGCAGCTTGAGGGGCTTGGAAAACATTCAGTACTTC. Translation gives CASSLRGLENIQYF.

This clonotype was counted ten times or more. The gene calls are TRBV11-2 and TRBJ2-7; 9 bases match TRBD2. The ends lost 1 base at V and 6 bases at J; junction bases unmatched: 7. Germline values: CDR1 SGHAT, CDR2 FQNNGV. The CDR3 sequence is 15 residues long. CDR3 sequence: CASSLVAGGPREQYF. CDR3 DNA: TGTGCCAGCAGCTTAGTTGCGGGAGGGCCACGCGAGCAGTACTTC.

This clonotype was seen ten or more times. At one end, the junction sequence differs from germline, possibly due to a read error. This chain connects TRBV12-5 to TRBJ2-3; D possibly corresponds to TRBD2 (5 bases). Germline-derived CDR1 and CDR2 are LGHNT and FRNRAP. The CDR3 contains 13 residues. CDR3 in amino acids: CASGLGSSDTQYF. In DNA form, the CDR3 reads TGTGCTAGTGGCTTGGGGAGTTCAGATACGCAGTATTTT.

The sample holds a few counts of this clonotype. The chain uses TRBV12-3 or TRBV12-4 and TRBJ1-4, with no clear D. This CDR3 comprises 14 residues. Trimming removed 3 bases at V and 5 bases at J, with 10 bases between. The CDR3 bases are TGTGCCAGCAGTTTGAGCACGTTCAATGAAAAACTGTTTTTT. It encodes CASSLSTFNEKLFF.

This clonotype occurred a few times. The CDR3 here is CASSWELPEQFF. The CDR3 region has the DNA TGCGCCAGCAGCTGGGAACTACCTGAGCAGTTCTTC. The V and J genes are TRBV5-1 and TRBJ2-1, with D unresolved. CDR3 length: 12 residues. Per the germline V gene, CDR1 is SGHRS and CDR2 is YFSETQ. The V and J ends lost 3 bases and 9 bases respectively, with 10 bases between them. Full variable domain (outside the CDR3, taken from reference TRBV5-1 and TRBJ2-1): KAGVTQTPRYLIKTRGQQVTLSCSPISGHRSVSWYQQTPGQGLQFLFEYFSETQRNKGNFPGRFSGRQFSNSRSEMNVSTLELGDSALYLCASSWELPEQFFGPGTRLTVL.

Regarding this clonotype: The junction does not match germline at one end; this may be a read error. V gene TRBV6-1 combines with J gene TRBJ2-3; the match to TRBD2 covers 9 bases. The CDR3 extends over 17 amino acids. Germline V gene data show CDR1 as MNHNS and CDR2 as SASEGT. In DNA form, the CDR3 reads TGTGCCAACAGTGAAGAGAGCGGGGGGTTTAACACAGATACGCTGTATTTT. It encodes CANSEESGGFNTDTLYF.

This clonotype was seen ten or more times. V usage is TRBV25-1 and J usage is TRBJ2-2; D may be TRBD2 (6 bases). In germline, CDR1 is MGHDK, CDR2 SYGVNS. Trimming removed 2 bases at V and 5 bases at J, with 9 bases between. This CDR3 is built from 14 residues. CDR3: CASSELGTTGELFF. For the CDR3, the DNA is TGTGCCAGCAGTGAACTGGGGACTACCGGGGAGCTGTTTTTT. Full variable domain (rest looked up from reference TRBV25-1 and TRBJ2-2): EADIYQTPRYLVIGTGKKITLECSQTMGHDKMYWYQQDPGMELHLIHYSYGVNSTEKGDLSSESTVSRIRTEHFPLTLESARPSHTSQYLCASSELGTTGELFFGEGSRLTVL.

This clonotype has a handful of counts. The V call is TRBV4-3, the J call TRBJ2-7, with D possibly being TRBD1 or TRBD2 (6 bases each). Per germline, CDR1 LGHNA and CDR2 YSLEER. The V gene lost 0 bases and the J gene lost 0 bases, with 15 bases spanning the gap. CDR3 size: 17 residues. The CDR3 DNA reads TGCGCCAGCAGCCAAGATGGGGGGACATCGTACTCCTACGAGCAGTACTTC. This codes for CASSQDGGTSYSYEQYF.

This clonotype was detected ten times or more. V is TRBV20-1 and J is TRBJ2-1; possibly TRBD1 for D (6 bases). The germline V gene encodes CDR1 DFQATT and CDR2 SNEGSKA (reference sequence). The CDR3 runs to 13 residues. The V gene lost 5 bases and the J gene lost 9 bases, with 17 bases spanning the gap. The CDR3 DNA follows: TGCAGTGCTCTGGGAGTACAGGGAAGTGAGCAGTTCTTC. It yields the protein CSALGVQGSEQFF.

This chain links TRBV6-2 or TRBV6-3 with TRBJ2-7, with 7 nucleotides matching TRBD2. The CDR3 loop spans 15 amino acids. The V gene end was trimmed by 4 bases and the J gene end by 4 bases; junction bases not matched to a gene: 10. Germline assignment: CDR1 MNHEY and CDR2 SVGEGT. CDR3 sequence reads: CASSSPLAVLYEQYF. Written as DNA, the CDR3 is TGTGCCAGCAGTTCCCCCCTAGCGGTTCTGTACGAGCAGTACTTC.

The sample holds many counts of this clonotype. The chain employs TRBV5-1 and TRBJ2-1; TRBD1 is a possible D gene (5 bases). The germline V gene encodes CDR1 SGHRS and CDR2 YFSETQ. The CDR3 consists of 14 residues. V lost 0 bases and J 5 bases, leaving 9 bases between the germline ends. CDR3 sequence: CASSLGQLHNEQFF. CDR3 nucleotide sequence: TGCGCCAGCAGCTTGGGACAGCTCCACAATGAGCAGTTCTTC.

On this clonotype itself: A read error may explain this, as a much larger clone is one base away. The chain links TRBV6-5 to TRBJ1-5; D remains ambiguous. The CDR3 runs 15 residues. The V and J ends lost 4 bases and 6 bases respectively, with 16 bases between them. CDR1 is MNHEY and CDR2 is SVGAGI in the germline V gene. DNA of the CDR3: TGTGCCAGCAGTTCCACGGGGAAACGGGGTCAGCCCCAGCATTTT. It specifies CASSSTGKRGQPQHF.

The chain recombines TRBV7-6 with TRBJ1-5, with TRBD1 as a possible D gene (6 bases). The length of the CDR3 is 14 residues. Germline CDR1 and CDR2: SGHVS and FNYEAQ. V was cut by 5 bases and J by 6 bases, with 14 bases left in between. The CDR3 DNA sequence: TGTGCCAGCAGCCTAGGTACAGGGATTCAGCCCCAGCATTTT. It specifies CASSLGTGIQPQHF.

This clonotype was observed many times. CDR3 loop: CASFPTGRSYNEQFF. Written as DNA, the CDR3 is TGTGCCAGCTTTCCGACAGGCCGCTCCTACAATGAGCAGTTCTTC. The V and J genes are TRBV27 and TRBJ2-1, with TRBD1 as a possible D gene (6 bases). Looked up from germline, CDR1 is MNHEY and CDR2 is SMNVEV (reference sequence). The V end was cut by 8 bases, the J end by 0 bases, with 14 bases between. The CDR3 runs to 15 residues.

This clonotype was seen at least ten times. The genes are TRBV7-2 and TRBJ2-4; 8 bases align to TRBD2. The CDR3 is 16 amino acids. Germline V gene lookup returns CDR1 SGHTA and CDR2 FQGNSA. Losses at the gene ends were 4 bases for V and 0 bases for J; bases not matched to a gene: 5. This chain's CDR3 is CASSSGLGVAKNIQYF. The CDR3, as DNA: TGTGCCAGCAGCTCGGGACTAGGAGTAGCCAAAAACATTCAGTACTTC.